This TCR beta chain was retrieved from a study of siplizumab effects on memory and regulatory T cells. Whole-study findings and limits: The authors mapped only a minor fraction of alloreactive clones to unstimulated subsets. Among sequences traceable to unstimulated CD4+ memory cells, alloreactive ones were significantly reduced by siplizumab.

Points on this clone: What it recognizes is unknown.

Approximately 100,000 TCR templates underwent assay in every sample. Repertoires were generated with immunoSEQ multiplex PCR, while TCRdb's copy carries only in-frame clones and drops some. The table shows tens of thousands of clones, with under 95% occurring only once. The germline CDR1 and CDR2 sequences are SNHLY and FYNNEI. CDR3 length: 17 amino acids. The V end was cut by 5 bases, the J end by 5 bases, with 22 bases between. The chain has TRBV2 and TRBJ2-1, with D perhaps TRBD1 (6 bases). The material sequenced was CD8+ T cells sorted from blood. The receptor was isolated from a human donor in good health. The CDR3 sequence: CASSPWDTGISDNEQFF. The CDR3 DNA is TGTGCCAGCAGTCCTTGGGACACGGGGATTTCGGACAATGAGCAGTTCTTC.